A single TCR beta chain is shown here with its context. The antigen is unknown. The germline gives CDR1 SGHRS, CDR2 YFSETQ. The CDR3 consists of 13 residues. Trimming pared 0 bases from V and 7 bases from J, leaving 11 bases between. This sample stems from a study of cytomegalovirus exposure and HLA in healthy donors. Study results and limitations: A later analysis reportedly found that, within productive TCRs, an Asian-associated ancestry cluster had fewer N-insertions than the mean observed across the approximately 690 donors.

A multiplex PCR was run with 60 Vbeta primers and 13 Jbeta primers. Assay: immunoSEQ multiplex PCR; the TCRdb copy retains only in-frame clones and omits some. The repertoire holds 100,000 to 150,000 clones, nearly 80% seen once, with roughly 6.1% in the top ten. The clonotype originates from a woman aged 40 to 50 in good health and CMV-seronegative. This chain links TRBV5-1 with TRBJ2-7, with D maybe TRBD1 (6 bases). The sample taken for sequencing was PBMCs. CDR3 DNA sequence: TGCGCCAGCAGCTTGGCAGGGGCGGAAGAGCAGTACTTC. Translated: CASSLAGAEEQYF.